The clone carrying this T cell receptor (beta chain) was counted ten times or more. Its antigen is undetermined. A read error may account for a junction end that differs from germline. The sample belongs to a study of identical twins. Broader study findings: Twin-shared out-of-frame alpha sequences were enriched for low generation probability. Insertions ran lower in abundant cord blood beta clonotypes, though not in memory repertoires. Twins' surplus sharing was weaker for beta out-of-frame sequences.

Template switching, a step in the protocol, added a universal primer site, and cDNA carried unique molecular identifiers. From the 5' RACE reads, TCRdb called clonotypes with MiXCR, one entry per CDR3 protein. The sample records a few hundred thousand distinct CDR3 sequences, 15% to 20% being singletons. The CDR3 contains 12 residues. CDR1 and CDR2 from the germline V gene are SGHAT and FQNNGV. The specimen was naive T cells sorted from blood. This chain links TRBV11-2 with TRBJ2-7; TRBD1 matches at 9 bases. This TCR came from a middle-aged man in good health. This CDR3 is CASSFPGQGMHF. CDR3 in DNA: TGTGCCAGCAGCTTTCCCGGACAGGGGATGCACTTC.